Listed below are T cell receptor beta chains from one sample, sequenced in a study of blood T cell repertoires in COVID-19. Sequencing was performed with immunoSEQ multiplex PCR; in TCRdb, only in-frame clones are kept and a portion is missing. The sample shows some 81,000 clones, about nine tenths of them seen only once. Specimen: peripheral blood. Receptors originate from a woman between 50 and 59 years old in a cohort sampled during active COVID-19. CDR3s include the opening cysteine and the closing phenylalanine or tryptophan. A D gene is named only where the DNA matches it firmly. Rows give clone size only sometimes, using once, few, many, or a class for an expanded clone.

>.|TRBJ2-3|TRBV11-2|TRBD2
TGTGCCAGCAGCTTAGTTCCTAGCGGGAGTGGAGGCACAGATACGCAGTATTTT
CASSLVPSGSGGTDTQYF
>few|TRBJ2-3|TRBV27|.
TGTGCCAGCAGTTTGCAGTTTGGCACAGATACGCAGTATTTT
CASSLQFGTDTQYF
>.|TRBJ2-5|TRBV7-6|.
TGTGCCAGCAGCTTAGATAAGAGGGGAGGAGAGACCCAGTACTTC
CASSLDKRGGETQYF
>few|TRBJ1-4|TRBV24-1|.
TGTGCCACCAGTGATGGGGGGGGGCATGGAAAACTGTTTTTT
CATSDGGGHGKLFF
>.|TRBJ2-1|TRBV15|TRBD2
TGTGCCACCAGCAGAGATCTTATCCCTCTAGCGGGAATGGATGAGCAGTTCTTC
CATSRDLIPLAGMDEQFF
>.|TRBJ2-7|TRBV4-2|.
TGTGCCAGCAGCCAAGAAGGGAGCGGTTCCTACGAGCAGTACTTC
CASSQEGSGSYEQYF
>.|TRBJ1-2|TRBV9|.
TGTGCCAGCAGCGTGAGACAGGAAGCTAACTATGGCTACACCTTC
CASSVRQEANYGYTF
>.|TRBJ2-5|TRBV24-1|TRBD1
TGTGCCACCAGTGATGACAGGGGGCTAGGAGAGACCCAGTACTTC
CATSDDRGLGETQYF
>.|TRBJ2-7|TRBV20-1|.
TGCAGTGCTAGAGACCGGTCCGAGCAGTACTTC
CSARDRSEQYF
>.|TRBJ1-1|TRBV5-6|.
TGTGCCAGCAGCTTGGGTGAGGTTGGAGCTTTCTTT
CASSLGEVGAFF
>few|TRBJ1-1|TRBV10-2|.
TGCGCCAGCAGTGTTGGAGAGAACACTGAAGCTTTCTTT
CASSVGENTEAFF
>.|TRBJ2-1|TRBV12-5|TRBD2
TGTGCTAGCCAACTAGCGGGAGGACCCGTCTCCTACAATGAGCAGTTCTTC
CASQLAGGPVSYNEQFF
>.|TRBJ1-3|TRBV7-6|TRBD1
TGTGCCAGCAGCATGGGACAGGGGGTCGGTGGAAACACCATATATTTT
CASSMGQGVGGNTIYF
>.|TRBJ1-2|TRBV28|.
TGTGCCAGCAGCCCCCGGTTAATCGGCTACACCTTC
CASSPRLIGYTF
>.|TRBJ2-1|TRBV5-4|TRBD2
TGTGCATATAGATCGACTAGCGGGGCTAATGAGCAGTTCTTC
CAYRSTSGANEQFF
>.|TRBJ1-6|TRBV28|.
TGTGCCAGCAGTTTAGGAGGGCGCTCCTATAATTCACCCCTCCACTTT
CASSLGGRSYNSPLHF
>.|TRBJ1-1|TRBV24-1|.
TGTGCCACCAGTGACGGGGGGCCGAACACTGAAGCTTTCTTT
CATSDGGPNTEAFF
>.|TRBJ1-1|TRBV10-2|TRBD1
TGCGCCAGCAGGTTACAGGGGCCCACTGAAGCTTTCTTT
CASRLQGPTEAFF
>once|TRBJ1-1|TRBV11-3|TRBD1
TGTGCCAGCAGCGAGGGGACAGAAGGCGGAGGGGGAGCTTTCTTT
CASSEGTEGGGGAFF
>once|TRBJ1-2|TRBV30|.
TGTGCCTGGAGTGTTGCCATTGAGGGCTACACCTTC
CAWSVAIEGYTF
>.|TRBJ2-7|TRBV7-2|TRBD2
TGTGCCAGCAGCGAAAGTGGACTAGGCTACTATAAAGAGTACTTC
CASSESGLGYYKEYF
>once|TRBJ2-7|TRBV6-5|TRBD1
TGTGCCAGCCACGGGGACAGGGACGAGCAGTACTTC
CASHGDRDEQYF
>.|TRBJ1-2|TRBV6-5|TRBD1
TGTGCCAGCAGTATTTGGACAGGCTCCAATGGCTACACCTTC
CASSIWTGSNGYTF
>.|TRBJ2-2|TRBV13|.
TGTGCCAGCAGCTCCTCTCTTACCGGGGAGCTGTTTTTT
CASSSSLTGELFF
>.|TRBJ2-3|TRBV21-1|.
TGTGCCAGCAGCCAAAGGGGACAGGACCTCCCACCCCCACCAGATACGCAGTATTTT
CASSQRGQDLPPPPDTQYF
>once|TRBJ2-5|TRBV2|.
TGTGCCAGCAGTCTCTCAGGGGCTAGCGGAGAGACCCAGTACTTC
CASSLSGASGETQYF
>.|TRBJ2-1|TRBV7-9|.
TGTGCCAGCAGCTCGGGGGTCTCCTACAATGAGCAGTTCTTC
CASSSGVSYNEQFF
>.|TRBJ2-1|TRBV11-3|.
TGTGCCAGCAGCTTAGGGGACATTAACAATGAGCAGTTCTTC
CASSLGDINNEQFF
>.|TRBJ2-6|TRBV28|TRBD1
TGTGCCAGCAGTTTCGCGGTCGGGACAGGGGCGGTTGGGGCCAACGTCCTGACTTTC
CASSFAVGTGAVGANVLTF
>.|TRBJ1-5|TRBV20-1|.
TGCAGTGCTAGTATCGGATCGGGGGTTAATCAGCCCCAGCATTTT
CSASIGSGVNQPQHF
>.|TRBJ2-7|TRBV18|TRBD1
TGTGCCAGCTCGGGTTCGGGACAGGGGCTCTACGAGCAGTACTTC
CASSGSGQGLYEQYF
>.|TRBJ2-2|TRBV7-2|TRBD1
TGTGCCAGCAGCCCAACAGGAGACAGGGGGCGCGGGGAGCTGTTTTTT
CASSPTGDRGRGELFF
>.|TRBJ2-3|TRBV3-1/TRBV3-2|.
TGTGCCAGCAGCCGGCAGGAGGGGGATACGCAGTATTTT
CASSRQEGDTQYF
>.|TRBJ1-2|TRBV6-5|.
TGTGCCAGCAGTCCCCCTTGGGGCCCTAACTATGGCTACACCTTC
CASSPPWGPNYGYTF
>.|TRBJ1-2|TRBV28|.
TGTGCCAGCAGTTTGGGCACAGGGAGCTATGGCTACACCTTC
CASSLGTGSYGYTF
>.|TRBJ2-3|TRBV3-1/TRBV3-2|TRBD2
TGTGCCAGCAGCTCCGGGACTAGCGGGAGGGCCCCCTTTGTGGACGTGACTTGGTCAGATACGCAGTATTTT
CASSSGTSGRAPFVDVTWSDTQYF
>once|TRBJ2-1|TRBV4-1|.
TGCGCCAGCAGCCAAGAAAGGCCTGGGGTCCGGGACTCCGAGCATGAGCAGTTCTTC
CASSQERPGVRDSEHEQFF
>few|TRBJ2-2|TRBV5-1|.
TGCGCCAGCAGCTTGATAGGACTCCGGTTGCGGGCCGGGGAGCTGTTTTTT
CASSLIGLRLRAGELFF
>.|TRBJ1-6|TRBV2|.
TGTGCCAGCAGTGCCGGGGTCAATTCACCCCTCCACTTT
CASSAGVNSPLHF
>.|TRBJ1-2|TRBV6-4|.
TGTGCCAGCAGCGAGATTGAGGGTGCCCCACATGGCTACACCTTC
CASSEIEGAPHGYTF
>once|TRBJ1-4|TRBV6-5|TRBD1
TGTGCCAGCAGCCCACGGACAGGGCTGAATGAAAAACTGTTTTTT
CASSPRTGLNEKLFF
>.|TRBJ1-1|TRBV11-3|.
TGTGCCAGCAGCCCTCAAGGGGGTAATGAAGCTTTCTTT
CASSPQGGNEAFF
>.|TRBJ2-1|TRBV11-2|.
TGTGCCAGCAGCTCCCTGGGGGGGCAGTTCTTC
CASSSLGGQFF
>.|TRBJ2-1|TRBV24-1|TRBD1
TGTGCCACCAGTGGGGATGAGGGGGCAGGCAATGAGCAGTTCTTC
CATSGDEGAGNEQFF
>once|TRBJ2-1|TRBV7-8|TRBD1
TGTGCCAGCAGCACTTACCGGGACAGGTACAACAATGAGCAGTTCTTC
CASSTYRDRYNNEQFF
>.|TRBJ1-5|TRBV6-5|.
TGTGCCAGCACTTTTTCCAATCAGCCCCAGCATTTT
CASTFSNQPQHF
>.|TRBJ1-2|TRBV5-1|TRBD1
TGCGCCGGCACCAATACAGGGGGCATCGATTATGGCTACACCTTC
CAGTNTGGIDYGYTF